These 21 T cell receptor beta chains originate from one sample sequenced in a study of PD-1 blockade in classical Hodgkin lymphoma. Every one of the patients relapsed after autologous stem cell transplantation (brentuximab vedotin exposure was variable). Repertoires were generated with immunoSEQ multiplex PCR, while TCRdb's copy carries only in-frame clones and drops some. The sample yields 25,000 to 30,000 clones, approximately 82% seen once. Sequences were derived from peripheral blood mononuclear cells (PBMCs), sampled before the second cycle of nivolumab. The receptors here all came from a human donor with classical Hodgkin lymphoma.

The rearrangement joins TRBV7-8 to TRBJ1-1; TRBD1 aligns across 10 bases. V lost 4 bases and J lost 5; bases outside the gene matches: 7. Germline V gene sequence: CDR1 SGHVS, CDR2 FQNEAQ. The CDR3 consists of 15 residues. The CDR3 nucleotides are TGTGCCAGCAGCTCCCCCGGGACAGGGGAAACTGAAGCTTTCTTT. It yields the protein CASSSPGTGETEAFF.

This chain connects TRBV9 to TRBJ2-7; 12 nucleotides match TRBD1. The CDR3 sequence is 19 residues long. CDR1 is SGDLS, CDR2 YYNGEE, per germline. The ends lost 4 bases at V and 0 bases at J; junction bases unmatched: 14. CDR3 coding DNA: TGTGCCAGCAGCTCATCCGGGACAGGGGGCGCGGGGAGCTCCTACGAGCAGTACTTC. This sequence encodes CASSSSGTGGAGSSYEQYF.

The chain is built from TRBV11-3 and TRBJ1-1, with TRBD1 matching 10 bases. The CDR3 is made up of 14 amino acids. Per the germline V gene, CDR1 is SGHNT and CDR2 is YENEEA. V gave up 5 bases and J gave up 4 bases; unmatched junction bases: 4. CDR3 DNA sequence: TGTGCCAGCAGCGCGACAGGGGGCGTCACTGAAGCTTTCTTT. This gives the protein CASSATGGVTEAFF.

The sample holds a few counts of this clone. The gene calls are TRBV5-6 and TRBJ1-2, with TRBD1 as a possible D gene (6 bases). Trimming cost V 0 bases and J 4 bases, with 7 bases left between them. CDR1 and CDR2 (germline): SGHDT, YYEEEE. There are 13 residues in the CDR3. As DNA, the CDR3 is TGTGCCAGCAGCTTGGTACAGGGCTATGGCTACACCTTC. This codes for CASSLVQGYGYTF.

This sequence joins TRBV4-2 and TRBJ1-2, with D possibly being TRBD1 (6 bases). The CDR3 spans 12 residues. CDR1 is LGHNA, CDR2 YNFKEQ, per germline. Trimming took off 1 base at V and 14 bases at J, with 14 bases between the two ends. The DNA of the CDR3 is TGTGCCAGCAGCCAAGGGGGGGGCAGATCGACCTTC. This codes for CASSQGGGRSTF.

The genes are TRBV11-2 and TRBJ1-5; D might be TRBD1 (5 bases). With 5 bases removed from V and 3 bases from J, the gap between germline ends came to 8 bases. This CDR3 is built from 13 residues. Germline CDR1 is SGHAT and CDR2 is FQNNGV. The CDR3 DNA follows: TGTGCCAGCAGCCCGACAGACAATCAGCCCCAGCATTTT. Its protein is CASSPTDNQPQHF.

The rearrangement links TRBV28 to TRBJ2-1; either TRBD1 or TRBD2 may supply D (7 bases each). V lost 8 bases and J lost 4, with 18 bases in between. The germline CDR1 and CDR2 sequences are MDHEN and SYDVKM. The CDR3 consists of 15 residues. CDR3 amino acids: CASGGGTVNYNEQFF. The CDR3 bases are TGTGCCAGCGGGGGGGGGACAGTTAATTACAATGAGCAGTTCTTC.

V usage is TRBV6-5 and J usage is TRBJ2-7, with 8 bases lining up with TRBD1. Germline V gene sequence: CDR1 MNHEY, CDR2 SVGAGI. The CDR3 is 15 residues long. J was trimmed by 3 bases and V by 7 bases; bases with no gene match: 11. This CDR3 is CASNIGQGTFYEQYV. In DNA form, the CDR3 reads TGTGCCAGCAACATAGGACAGGGTACATTCTACGAGCAGTACGTC.

In this sample, this clone turned up a few times. The V call is TRBV28, the J call TRBJ1-3; 7 bases fit TRBD1. The V gene end was trimmed by 7 bases and the J gene end by 1 base; junction bases not matched to a gene: 19. Looked up from germline, CDR1 is MDHEN and CDR2 is SYDVKM. The length of the CDR3 is 19 residues. CDR3 nucleotide sequence: TGTGCCAGCAATTTTGCCCCAACAGGGGCAGCAGGGTCTGGAAACACCATATATTTT. It specifies CASNFAPTGAAGSGNTIYF.

The chain links TRBV5-5 to TRBJ2-7; 9 bases agree with TRBD1. The CDR3 has 15 amino acids. Germline loops: CDR1 SGHKS, CDR2 YYEKEE (reference sequence). Germline trimming cut 4 bases from V and 3 bases from J; bases unmatched to any gene: 8. CDR3 nucleotides: TGTGCCAGCAGCCTCACGGGACAGGGAGACTACGAGCAGTACTTC. This translates into CASSLTGQGDYEQYF.

This clone was seen only a few times. The CDR3 DNA reads TGTGCCAGCGCCTCAGGCAGGAACACCGGGGAGCTGTTTTTT. It codes for CASASGRNTGELFF. The J gene is TRBJ2-2, the V gene TRBV7-3; D is ambiguous. CDR3 length: 14 residues. The V end was cut by 8 bases, the J end by 1 base, with 11 bases between. Germline values: CDR1 SGHTA, CDR2 FQGTGA. The whole variable domain, filled in from reference TRBV7-3 and TRBJ2-2, reads GAGVSQTPSNKVTEKGKYVELRCDPISGHTALYWYRQSLGQGPEFLIYFQGTGAADDSGLPNDRFFAVRPEGSVSTLKIQRTERGDSAVYLCASASGRNTGELFFGEGSRLTVL.

The chain uses TRBV4-2 and TRBJ2-1; D uncertain. With 3 bases removed from V and 7 bases from J, the gap between germline ends came to 19 bases. The germline CDR1 and CDR2 sequences are LGHNA and YNFKEQ. The CDR3 sequence is 16 residues long. The CDR3: CASSQAPAGSSNEQFF. The CDR3 region has the DNA TGTGCCAGCAGCCAGGCCCCGGCCGGAAGCAGTAATGAGCAGTTCTTC.

The rearrangement uses TRBV25-1 and TRBJ2-1, with 14 bases lining up with TRBD2. This CDR3 is built from 18 residues. After removal of 2 bases from V and 10 bases from J, the junction contained 13 bases not matched to a gene. CDR1 is MGHDK and CDR2 is SYGVNS in the germline V gene. The CDR3 DNA sequence: TGTGCCAGCAGTGAACGAGACGGAGGGACTAGCGGGGGTCAAGAGCAGTTCTTC. Amino acids: CASSERDGGTSGGQEQFF.

The V call is TRBV11-2, the J call TRBJ2-7; D remains ambiguous. The length of the CDR3 is 14 residues. The V and J ends lost 0 bases and 4 bases respectively, with 10 bases between them. Germline CDR1 and CDR2: SGHAT and FQNNGV. The CDR3 protein is CASSLDRINYEQYV. The CDR3 DNA reads TGTGCCAGCAGCTTAGATCGAATCAATTACGAGCAGTACGTC.

CDR3 in amino acids: CASSFSMQPQHF. The CDR3 DNA reads TGTGCCAGCAGCTTCAGTATGCAGCCCCAGCATTTT. The V and J genes are TRBV7-2 and TRBJ1-5; D remains ambiguous. The V gene lost 3 bases and the J gene lost 7 bases, with 7 bases spanning the gap. Germline V gene data show CDR1 as SGHTA and CDR2 as FQGNSA. The CDR3 is 12 amino acids.

The chain is built from TRBV5-1 and TRBJ2-5; 7 bases are shared with TRBD1. This CDR3 is 13 amino acids long. The V gene's germline CDR1 is SGHRS and CDR2 YFSETQ. The V segment lost 5 bases and the J segment 6 bases; nucleotides outside the gene matches: 7. DNA for the CDR3: TGCGCCAGCAGGGCCGGGACAGAAAAGACCCAGTACTTC. It encodes CASRAGTEKTQYF.

The chain is built from TRBV28 and TRBJ1-2; no clear D gene. Trimming shortened V by 5 bases and J by 1 base, and 5 bases separated the two germline ends. The CDR3 extends over 12 amino acids. The germline V gene has CDR1 MDHEN and CDR2 SYDVKM. CDR3 bases: TGTGCCAGCAGTAGCAGTAACTATGGCTACACCTTC. Its protein product is CASSSSNYGYTF.

The chain employs TRBV27 and TRBJ2-7; 13 bases match TRBD2. This CDR3 is built from 15 residues. Germline CDR1 reads MNHEY; CDR2 reads SMNVEV (reference sequence). The ends lost 6 bases at V and 5 bases at J; junction bases unmatched: 7. This CDR3 reads CASREQGLAGDEQYF. The CDR3 DNA sequence: TGTGCCAGCAGAGAACAAGGACTAGCGGGAGACGAGCAGTACTTC.

The CDR3 is CASSTRGPYSNQPQHF. In DNA form, the CDR3 reads TGTGCCAGCAGCACCAGGGGGCCCTATAGCAATCAGCCCCAGCATTTT. The V call is TRBV2, the J call TRBJ1-5; 8 bases map to TRBD1. The V gene end was trimmed by 6 bases and the J gene end by 0 bases; junction bases not matched to a gene: 7. The length of the CDR3 is 16 residues. Germline V CDR1 and CDR2: SNHLY, FYNNEI.

This clone was counted once. The chain carries TRBV25-1 and TRBJ2-1, with TRBD2 matching over 7 bases. The CDR3 spans 15 residues. The V segment lost 5 bases and the J segment 3 bases; nucleotides outside the gene matches: 7. Looked up from germline, CDR1 is MGHDK and CDR2 is SYGVNS. The CDR3 DNA follows: TGTGCCAGCAGTCGGTTCGGGAGGCTCTACAATGAGCAGTTCTTC. Amino acids: CASSRFGRLYNEQFF.

The chain employs TRBV28 and TRBJ1-3; unclear D gene. Per germline, CDR1 MDHEN and CDR2 SYDVKM. V lost 7 bases, J lost 0 bases, and 16 bases lay in between. The CDR3 contains 16 residues. The CDR3, as DNA: TGTGCCAGCAATGGTGGCGGTTGGGACTCTGGAAACACCATATATTTT. This sequence encodes CASNGGGWDSGNTIYF.